These 27 T cell receptor beta chains were all obtained from the same sample, sequenced in a study of identical twins (dated by TCRdb to about 2016). The library was generated by 5' RACE. Sequencing instrument: Illumina HiSeq 2000. TCRdb redid the processing of the public reads, applying fastp at Q25 and MiXCR, and retained in-frame beta chains. Each CDR3 protein gets just one entry, which takes the most common genes and DNA from the rows behind it. The table for this sample lists 400,000 to 550,000 distinct CDR3 sequences; around 20% of them were counted only once. The leading ten clones occupy around 0.9% of the sample. This sample also appeared in a second study, on T cells expressing NK-cell markers.

Sequencing was performed on CD4+ T cells sorted from blood. The receptors stem from a woman in her late teens or twenties in good health.

The CDR3 reads CASSLTGPDTDTQYF. Here the CDR3 DNA reads TGTGCCAGCAGCTTAACGGGGCCCGACACAGATACGCAGTATTTT. The gene calls are TRBV11-2 and TRBJ2-3, with D tentatively TRBD1 or TRBD2 (5 bases each). Trimming removed 2 bases from V and 2 bases from J, with 11 bases in between. The germline V gene encodes CDR1 SGHAT and CDR2 FQNNGV. This CDR3 region has 15 residues.

This clonotype was detected a few times. The gene calls are TRBV12-3 or TRBV12-4 and TRBJ2-7, with D possibly TRBD1 on 5 matching bases. V lost 6 bases, J lost 5 bases, and 17 bases lay in between. The CDR3 has 14 residues. CDR3 amino acids: CASRKSVGANEQYF. The CDR3 coding sequence is TGTGCCAGCAGGAAGAGTGTTGGGGCTAACGAGCAGTACTTC.

This clonotype has ten or more counts. The V and J genes are TRBV12-3 or TRBV12-4 and TRBJ2-3; the D call may be TRBD1 or TRBD2 (5 bases each). Trimming removed 5 bases at V and 7 bases at J, with 7 bases between. CDR3 length equals 11 residues. The CDR3 nucleotides are TGTGCCAGCAGTGGGGGTTATACGCAGTATTTT. Residues: CASSGGYTQYF.

The J gene is TRBJ2-2, the V gene TRBV9; the D is unclear. The germline CDR1 and CDR2 sequences are SGDLS and YYNGEE. Trimming took 3 bases from V and 0 from J, leaving 9 bases between them. The CDR3 sequence is 15 residues long. CDR3 sequence reads: CASSDKRPNTGELFF. The DNA of the CDR3 is TGTGCCAGCAGCGATAAAAGACCGAACACCGGGGAGCTGTTTTTT.

This clonotype has a handful of counts. V and J are TRBV20-1 and TRBJ1-5, with TRBD1 matching over 7 bases. The germline V gene encodes CDR1 DFQATT and CDR2 SNEGSKA (reference sequence). The CDR3 sequence is 14 residues long. Trimming removed 3 bases from V and 7 bases from J; junction bases left unmatched: 9. The CDR3 coding sequence is TGCAGTGCTAGTGGTCAGGGGGGGATCCAGCCCCAGCATTTT. Its translation is CSASGQGGIQPQHF.

This clonotype was detected only a few times. This chain connects TRBV20-1 to TRBJ1-2, with D hard to call. V was pared by 8 bases and J by 9 bases, with 16 bases between. Germline V CDR1 and CDR2: DFQATT, SNEGSKA (reference sequence). The CDR3 spans 11 residues. CDR3 nucleotides: TGCAGTTTTTGGGGTGGGGAGAGCTACACCTTC. Its translation is CSFWGGESYTF.

This clonotype appeared a few times. The chain recombines TRBV6-1 with TRBJ1-4; 10 bases agree with TRBD1. J gave up 0 bases and V 6 bases, and 10 bases lay outside the gene matches. Looked up from germline, CDR1 is MNHNS and CDR2 is SASEGT. The CDR3 runs 18 residues. The CDR3 bases are TGTGCCAGCAGAAGACAGGGGGCACGACTTACAACTAATGAAAAACTGTTTTTT. Translating gives CASRRQGARLTTNEKLFF.

This chain connects TRBV5-5 to TRBJ1-2, with TRBD1 identical over 9 bases. CDR1 is SGHKS and CDR2 is YYEKEE in the germline V gene (reference sequence). Germline trimming cut 3 bases from V and 3 bases from J; bases unmatched to any gene: 6. The CDR3 is 15 residues long. The CDR3 is CASSSGTGRDYGYTF. CDR3 nucleotides: TGTGCCAGCAGCTCCGGGACAGGGCGGGACTATGGCTACACCTTC.

This clonotype was counted between two and nine times. The chain links TRBV10-3 to TRBJ2-2, with a possible D match to TRBD2 (6 bases). Germline V gives CDR1 ENHRY, CDR2 SYGVKD. This CDR3 region has 16 residues. Trimming took off 4 bases at V and 5 bases at J, with 17 bases between the two ends. CDR3 in DNA: TGTGCCATCAGTGCGGCGGGGCGCCTGGCGACCGGGGAGCTGTTTTTT. Amino acids: CAISAAGRLATGELFF.

This chain links TRBV6-1 with TRBJ2-3, with D perhaps matching TRBD2 (6 bases). Trimming left V 10 bases short and J 2 bases short, with 16 bases between. Germline values: CDR1 MNHNS, CDR2 SASEGT. This CDR3 is 14 amino acids long. CDR3 in DNA: TGTGCCACCCGGCCCCTAGCGCTCACAGATACGCAGTATTTT. It specifies CATRPLALTDTQYF.

There are many counts of this clonotype. The chain couples TRBV12-3 or TRBV12-4 to TRBJ2-7; no clear D gene. V lost 6 bases and J 3 bases, leaving 9 bases between the germline ends. CDR3 length equals 12 residues. CDR3 DNA: TGTGCCAGCAGCGGACCTAGCTACGAGCAGTACTTC. It codes for CASSGPSYEQYF.

The chain has TRBV6-5 and TRBJ2-6, with a tentative D call TRBD1 (5 bases). The CDR3 has 17 residues. Between the trimmed V and J ends, which lost 0 bases and 3 bases, there was a span of 12 bases. Per germline, CDR1 MNHEY and CDR2 SVGAGI. The CDR3 DNA reads as TGTGCCAGCAGTTACTCAGGGCAGGGCGGTGGGGCCAACGTCCTGACTTTC. Its protein is CASSYSGQGGGANVLTF.

The chain recombines TRBV5-1 with TRBJ2-7, with D tentatively TRBD2 (7 bases). V dropped 3 bases and J dropped 6 bases, with 13 bases sitting between them. This CDR3 region has 13 residues. Germline-derived CDR1 and CDR2 are SGHRS and YFSETQ. CDR3 DNA sequence: TGCGCCAGCAGCTGGGAGGGGGTCCGCGAGCAGTACTTC. Its translation: CASSWEGVREQYF.

This clonotype was seen many times. V gene TRBV20-1 combines with J gene TRBJ1-3; D uncertain. The CDR3 extends over 12 amino acids. Trimming pared 6 bases from V and 0 bases from J, leaving 6 bases between. CDR1 and CDR2 from the germline V gene are DFQATT and SNEGSKA (reference sequence). CDR3 protein: CSARSSGNTIYF. The CDR3 DNA is TGCAGTGCCCGGTCCTCTGGAAACACCATATATTTT.

V gene TRBV9 combines with J gene TRBJ1-3; no clear D gene. The CDR3 is 12 residues long. From germline, CDR1 is SGDLS and CDR2 YYNGEE. V dropped 1 base and J dropped 4 bases, with 3 bases sitting between them. The CDR3 loop reads CASSVIGNTIYF. The CDR3 coding sequence is TGTGCCAGCAGCGTAATCGGAAACACCATATATTTT.

This clonotype was seen more than once but under ten times. The CDR3 does not end in the conserved phenylalanine or tryptophan, so this is likely a read error. Because the CDR3's place on the DNA is in doubt, the DNA is left out and the CDR3 is given as listed by TCRdb. This chain connects TRBV7-2 to TRBJ2-7; TRBD1, the table's D call, lacks a check against the DNA. Inclusive of both ends, the CDR3 amounts to 10 amino acids. Per germline, CDR1 SGHTA and CDR2 FQGNSA. This CDR3 is CASSPGYTAD.

This clonotype was seen more than once but under ten times. The chain has TRBV5-1 and TRBJ2-7; D uncertain. The germline CDR1 and CDR2 sequences are SGHRS and YFSETQ. The CDR3 is 14 residues long. Trimming removed 1 base at V and 5 bases at J, with 13 bases between. CDR3 region: CASSLFLDVDEQYF. The CDR3 DNA follows: TGCGCCAGCAGCTTGTTTCTTGACGTTGACGAGCAGTACTTC.

This clonotype appeared a few times. The chain is built from TRBV5-1 and TRBJ2-7, with 9 bases that match TRBD2. Per the germline V gene, CDR1 is SGHRS and CDR2 is YFSETQ. Trimming at V came to 4 bases and at J to 2 bases, leaving 10 bases not matched to a gene. The CDR3 runs to 16 residues. The CDR3 DNA follows: TGCGCCAGCAGCGCCTATAGCGGGAGCGCACCCTACGAGCAGTACTTC. As protein: CASSAYSGSAPYEQYF. The full variable domain, with the rest looked up from reference TRBV5-1 and TRBJ2-7, is KAGVTQTPRYLIKTRGQQVTLSCSPISGHRSVSWYQQTPGQGLQFLFEYFSETQRNKGNFPGRFSGRQFSNSRSEMNVSTLELGDSALYLCASSAYSGSAPYEQYFGPGTRLTVT.

In this sample, this clonotype turned up a few times. The gene calls are TRBV5-1 and TRBJ2-4, with TRBD2 matching over 7 bases. This CDR3 is 14 amino acids long. CDR1 and CDR2 from the germline V gene are SGHRS and YFSETQ. J was trimmed by 14 bases and V by 0 bases; bases with no gene match: 11. The CDR3 nucleotides read TGCGCCAGCAGCTTGGGCGGGGGTGCACGTAGGAAGTACTTC. It codes for CASSLGGGARRKYF.

The rearrangement links TRBV5-1 to TRBJ2-3; D is ambiguous. The V gene's germline CDR1 is SGHRS and CDR2 YFSETQ. This CDR3 region has 12 residues. V was clipped by 10 bases and J by 5 bases, with 14 bases between them. The CDR3 spells CACARGRDTQYF. In nucleotides, the CDR3 is TGCGCCTGCGCGAGAGGACGAGATACGCAGTATTTT.

The rearrangement uses TRBV6-1 and TRBJ2-7; 10 positions agree with TRBD1. This CDR3 is built from 17 residues. Trimming took 4 bases from V and 3 from J; bases not matched to a gene: 12. Germline V lookup: CDR1 MNHNS, CDR2 SASEGT. CDR3 in amino acids: CASSVSGATGGYYEQYF. CDR3 DNA sequence: TGTGCCAGCAGTGTCTCCGGGGCGACAGGGGGCTACTACGAGCAGTACTTC.

The chain joins TRBV2 to TRBJ1-2; D unclear. The CDR3 is 12 amino acids. Germline V gives CDR1 SNHLY, CDR2 FYNNEI. With 7 bases removed from V and 7 bases from J, the gap between germline ends came to 13 bases. The CDR3 protein is CASMKEPSGYTF. The CDR3 region has the DNA TGTGCCAGCATGAAGGAACCTTCTGGCTACACCTTC.

This clonotype was seen ten or more times. The V gene is TRBV12-3 or TRBV12-4, the J gene TRBJ2-2; 7 bases fit TRBD1. The V gene end was trimmed by 5 bases and the J gene end by 0 bases; junction bases not matched to a gene: 3. This CDR3 region has 15 residues. The CDR3 nucleotides read TGTGCCAGCAGTCTGGGACAGACGAACACCGGGGAGCTGTTTTTT. This translates into CASSLGQTNTGELFF.

This clonotype turned up a few times. The rearrangement links TRBV5-1 to TRBJ1-4; possible D gene TRBD1, 5 bases. The CDR3 has 14 amino acids. Trimming took 7 bases from V and 3 from J, leaving 13 bases between them. Per germline, CDR1 SGHRS and CDR2 YFSETQ. The CDR3 reads CASGRGRANEKLFF. CDR3 nucleotides: TGCGCCAGCGGCCGGGGGAGGGCTAATGAAAAACTGTTTTTT.

This clonotype was seen more than once but under ten times. The chain carries TRBV5-1 and TRBJ1-2, with D possibly being TRBD1 (5 bases). The CDR3 has 16 amino acids. Deletions cut 2 bases from V and 5 bases from J, with 19 bases between. Germline V gives CDR1 SGHRS, CDR2 YFSETQ. The CDR3 DNA reads TGCGCCAGCAGCTTCGACAGTTGGAGGGATGTATATGGCTACACCTTC. Amino acids: CASSFDSWRDVYGYTF.

The chain couples TRBV6-1 to TRBJ2-7; TRBD2 agrees at 12 bases. Germline assignment: CDR1 MNHNS and CDR2 SASEGT. Trimming cost V 6 bases and J 6 bases; bases outside gene matches: 12. This CDR3 is 16 amino acids long. The CDR3 here is CASSQKLLAGGGEQYF. Here the CDR3 DNA reads TGTGCCAGCAGCCAGAAACTTCTAGCGGGAGGGGGCGAGCAGTACTTC.

CDR3 region: CASSSRSSGRGDTQYF. The CDR3 DNA is TGTGCCAGCAGTTCGCGGAGTAGCGGGAGAGGCGATACGCAGTATTTT. The V call is TRBV6-5, the J call TRBJ2-3; TRBD2 matches 9 bases. The V gene's germline CDR1 is MNHEY and CDR2 SVGAGI. J gave up 6 bases and V 4 bases, and 11 bases lay outside the gene matches. The CDR3 runs to 16 residues.